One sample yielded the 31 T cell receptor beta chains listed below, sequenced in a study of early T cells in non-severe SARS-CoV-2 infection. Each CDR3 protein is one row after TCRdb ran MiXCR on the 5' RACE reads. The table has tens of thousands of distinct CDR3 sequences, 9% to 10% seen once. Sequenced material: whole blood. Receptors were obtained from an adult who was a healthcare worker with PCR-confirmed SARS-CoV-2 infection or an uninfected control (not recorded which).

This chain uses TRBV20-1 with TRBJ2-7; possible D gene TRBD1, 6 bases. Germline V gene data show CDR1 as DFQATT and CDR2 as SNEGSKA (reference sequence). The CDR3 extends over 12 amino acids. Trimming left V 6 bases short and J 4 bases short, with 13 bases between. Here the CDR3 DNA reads TGCAGTGCCCGACAGGAAGAGTACGAGCAGTACTTC. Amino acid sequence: CSARQEEYEQYF.

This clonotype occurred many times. The DNA of the CDR3 is TGTGCCAGCAGTTACTCGACAGGGACCTACGAGCAGTACTTC. Protein product: CASSYSTGTYEQYF. J is TRBJ2-7 and V is TRBV6-5; TRBD1 aligns across 7 bases. The CDR3 runs 14 residues. Germline V lookup: CDR1 MNHEY, CDR2 SVGAGI. After removal of 0 bases from V and 2 bases from J, the junction contained 1 base not matched to a gene.

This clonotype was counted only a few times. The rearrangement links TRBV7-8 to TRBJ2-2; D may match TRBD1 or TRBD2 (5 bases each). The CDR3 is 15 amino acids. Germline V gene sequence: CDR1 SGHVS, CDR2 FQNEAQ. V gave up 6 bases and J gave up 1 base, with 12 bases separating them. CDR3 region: CASRKGRVNTGELFF. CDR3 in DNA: TGTGCCAGCAGGAAGGGACGGGTGAACACCGGGGAGCTGTTTTTT.

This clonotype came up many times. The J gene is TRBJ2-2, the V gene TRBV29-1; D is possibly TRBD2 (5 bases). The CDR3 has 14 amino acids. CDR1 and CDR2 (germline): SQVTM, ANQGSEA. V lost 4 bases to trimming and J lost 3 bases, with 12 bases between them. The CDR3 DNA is TGCAGCGTTGCGGTTAGCGTGGACACCGGGGAGCTGTTTTTT. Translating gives CSVAVSVDTGELFF.

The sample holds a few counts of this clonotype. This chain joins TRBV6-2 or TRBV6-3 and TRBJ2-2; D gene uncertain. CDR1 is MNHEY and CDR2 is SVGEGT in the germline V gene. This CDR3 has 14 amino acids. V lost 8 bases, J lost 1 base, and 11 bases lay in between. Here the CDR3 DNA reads TGTGCCAGCGAGGCAAACCTGAACACCGGGGAGCTGTTTTTT. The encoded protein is CASEANLNTGELFF.

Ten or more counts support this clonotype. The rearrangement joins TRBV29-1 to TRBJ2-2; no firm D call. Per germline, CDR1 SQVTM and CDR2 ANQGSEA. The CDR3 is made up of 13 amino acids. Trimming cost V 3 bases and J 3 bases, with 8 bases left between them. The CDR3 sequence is CSVDQGYTGELFF. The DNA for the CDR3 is TGCAGCGTTGACCAAGGGTACACCGGGGAGCTGTTTTTT.

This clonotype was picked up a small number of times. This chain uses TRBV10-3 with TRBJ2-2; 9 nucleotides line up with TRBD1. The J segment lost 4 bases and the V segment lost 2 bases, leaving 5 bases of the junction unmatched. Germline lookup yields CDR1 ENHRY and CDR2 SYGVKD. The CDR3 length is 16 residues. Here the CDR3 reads CAISERQGDVTGELFF. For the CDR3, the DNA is TGTGCCATCAGTGAGAGACAGGGGGATGTCACCGGGGAGCTGTTTTTT.

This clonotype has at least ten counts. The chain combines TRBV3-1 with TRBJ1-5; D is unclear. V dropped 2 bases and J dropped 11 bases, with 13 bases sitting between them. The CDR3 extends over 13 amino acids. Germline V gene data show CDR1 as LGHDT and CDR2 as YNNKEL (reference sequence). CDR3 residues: CASSQSRYEAQHF. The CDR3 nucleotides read TGTGCCAGCAGCCAATCCCGATATGAGGCCCAGCATTTT.

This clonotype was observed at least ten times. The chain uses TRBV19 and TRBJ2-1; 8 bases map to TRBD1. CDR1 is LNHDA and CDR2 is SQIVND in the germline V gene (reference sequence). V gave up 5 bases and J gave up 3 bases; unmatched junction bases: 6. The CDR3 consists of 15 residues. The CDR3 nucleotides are TGTGCCAGTAGTGCCTCGGGACAGGACTACAATGAGCAGTTCTTC. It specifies CASSASGQDYNEQFF.

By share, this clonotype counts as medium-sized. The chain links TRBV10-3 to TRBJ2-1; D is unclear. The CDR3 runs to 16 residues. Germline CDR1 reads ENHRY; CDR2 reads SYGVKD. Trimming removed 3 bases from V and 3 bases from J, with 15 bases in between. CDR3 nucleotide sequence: TGTGCCATCAGTGATTGGGGATCCACCTACTACAATGAGCAGTTCTTC. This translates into CAISDWGSTYYNEQFF.

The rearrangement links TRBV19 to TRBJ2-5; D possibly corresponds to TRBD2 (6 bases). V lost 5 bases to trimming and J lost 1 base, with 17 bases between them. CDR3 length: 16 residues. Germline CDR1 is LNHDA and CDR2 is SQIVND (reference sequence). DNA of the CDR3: TGTGCCAGTAGTTTGACGGGACTCCCTGGCCAAGAGACCCAGTACTTC. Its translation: CASSLTGLPGQETQYF.

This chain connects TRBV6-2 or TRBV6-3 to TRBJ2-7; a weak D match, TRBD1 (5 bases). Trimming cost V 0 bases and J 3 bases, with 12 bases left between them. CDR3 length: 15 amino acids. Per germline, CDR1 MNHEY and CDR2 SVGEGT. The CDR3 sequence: CASSYSGRSVYEQYF. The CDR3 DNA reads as TGTGCCAGCAGTTACTCGGGGCGGTCCGTCTACGAGCAGTACTTC.

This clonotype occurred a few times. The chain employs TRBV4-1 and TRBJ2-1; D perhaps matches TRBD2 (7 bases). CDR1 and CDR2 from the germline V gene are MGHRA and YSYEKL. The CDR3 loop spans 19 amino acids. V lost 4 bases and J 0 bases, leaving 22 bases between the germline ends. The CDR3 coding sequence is TGCGCCAGCAGCCTGATCGGGGGGCCCCTGCCCCTCTCCTACAATGAGCAGTTCTTC. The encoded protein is CASSLIGGPLPLSYNEQFF.

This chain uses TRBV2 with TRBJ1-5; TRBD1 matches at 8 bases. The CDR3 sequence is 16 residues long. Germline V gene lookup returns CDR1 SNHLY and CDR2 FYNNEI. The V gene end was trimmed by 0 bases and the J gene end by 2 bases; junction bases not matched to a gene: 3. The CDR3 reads CASSEAPGQGNQPQHF. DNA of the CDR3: TGTGCCAGCAGTGAAGCGCCGGGACAGGGCAATCAGCCCCAGCATTTT.

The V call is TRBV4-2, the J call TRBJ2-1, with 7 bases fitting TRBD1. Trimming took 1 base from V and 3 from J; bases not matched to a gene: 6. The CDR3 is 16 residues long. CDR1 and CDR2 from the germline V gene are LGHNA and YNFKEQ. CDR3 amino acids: CASSQGARQGYNEQFF. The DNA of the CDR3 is TGTGCCAGCAGCCAAGGAGCTCGACAGGGCTACAATGAGCAGTTCTTC.

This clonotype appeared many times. The DNA for the CDR3 is TGTGCCAGCAGCCTTTCATGGGGGGACACTGAAGCTTTCTTT. Protein: CASSLSWGDTEAFF. The chain employs TRBV6-2 or TRBV6-3 and TRBJ1-1; D might be TRBD1 (5 bases). Trimming removed 6 bases from V and 3 bases from J, with 14 bases in between. The CDR3 runs to 14 residues. Germline CDR1 is MNHEY and CDR2 is SVGEGT.

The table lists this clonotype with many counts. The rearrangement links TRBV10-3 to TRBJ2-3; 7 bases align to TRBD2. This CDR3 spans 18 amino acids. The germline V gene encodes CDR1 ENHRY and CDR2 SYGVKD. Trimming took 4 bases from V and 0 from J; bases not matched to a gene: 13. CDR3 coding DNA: TGTGCCATCAGTGTTCTGAGAACCCGGCGGGGGAGCACAGATACGCAGTATTTT. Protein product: CAISVLRTRRGSTDTQYF.

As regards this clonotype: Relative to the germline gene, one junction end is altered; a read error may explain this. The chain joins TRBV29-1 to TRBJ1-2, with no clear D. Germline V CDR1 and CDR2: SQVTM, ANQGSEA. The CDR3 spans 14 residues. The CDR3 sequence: CSVYSTDVNYGFTF. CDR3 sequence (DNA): TGCAGCGTTTACTCGACCGACGTTAACTATGGCTTCACCTTC. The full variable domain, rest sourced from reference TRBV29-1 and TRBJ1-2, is SAVISQKPSRDICQRGTSLTIQCQVDSQVTMMFWYRQQPGQSLTLIATANQGSEATYESGFVIDKFPISRPNLTFSTLTVSNMSPEDSSIYLCSVYSTDVNYGFTFGSGTRLTVV.

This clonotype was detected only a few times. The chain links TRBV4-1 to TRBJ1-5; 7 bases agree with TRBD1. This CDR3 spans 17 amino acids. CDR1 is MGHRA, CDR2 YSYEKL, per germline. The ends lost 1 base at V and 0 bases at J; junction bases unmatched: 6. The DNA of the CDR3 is TGCGCCAGCAGCCAAGTTGACAGGGCTTTTAGCAATCAGCCCCAGCATTTT. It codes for CASSQVDRAFSNQPQHF.

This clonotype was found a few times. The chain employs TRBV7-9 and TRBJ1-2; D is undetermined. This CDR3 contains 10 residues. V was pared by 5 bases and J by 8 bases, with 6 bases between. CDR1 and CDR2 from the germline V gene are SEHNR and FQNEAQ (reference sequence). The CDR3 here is CASSSPGYTF. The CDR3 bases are TGTGCCAGCAGCAGCCCCGGCTACACCTTC.

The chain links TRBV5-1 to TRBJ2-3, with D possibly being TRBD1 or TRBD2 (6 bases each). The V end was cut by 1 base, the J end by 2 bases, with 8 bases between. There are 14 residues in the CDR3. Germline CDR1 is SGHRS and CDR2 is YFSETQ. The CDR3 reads CASSLRGPTDTQYF. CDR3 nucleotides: TGCGCCAGCAGCTTGCGGGGGCCCACAGATACGCAGTATTTT.

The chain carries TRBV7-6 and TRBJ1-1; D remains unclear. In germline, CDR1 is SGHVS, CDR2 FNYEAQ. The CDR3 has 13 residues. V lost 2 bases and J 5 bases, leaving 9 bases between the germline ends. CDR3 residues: CASSLSQRTEAFF. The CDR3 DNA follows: TGTGCCAGCAGCTTAAGCCAGAGGACTGAAGCTTTCTTT.

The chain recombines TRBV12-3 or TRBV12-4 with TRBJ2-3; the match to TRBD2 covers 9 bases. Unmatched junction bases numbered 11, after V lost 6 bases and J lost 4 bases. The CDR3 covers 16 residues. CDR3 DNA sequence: TGTGCCAGCAGCCGATTCCTAGCGGGGTACTCAGATACGCAGTATTTT. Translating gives CASSRFLAGYSDTQYF.

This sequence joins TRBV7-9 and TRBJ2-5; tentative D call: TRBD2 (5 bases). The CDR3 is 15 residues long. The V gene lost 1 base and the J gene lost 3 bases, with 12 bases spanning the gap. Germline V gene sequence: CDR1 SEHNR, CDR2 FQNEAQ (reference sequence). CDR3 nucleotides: TGTGCCAGCAGCTTAGGCTCCCGGGGAGAAGAGACCCAGTACTTC. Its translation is CASSLGSRGEETQYF.

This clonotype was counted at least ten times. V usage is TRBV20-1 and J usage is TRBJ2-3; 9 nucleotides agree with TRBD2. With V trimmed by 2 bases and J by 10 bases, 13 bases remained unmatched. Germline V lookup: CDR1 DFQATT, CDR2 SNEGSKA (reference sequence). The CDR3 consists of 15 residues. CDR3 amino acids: CSARSPSGGQQAQYF. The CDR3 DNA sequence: TGCAGTGCTAGAAGTCCCAGCGGGGGGCAGCAGGCGCAGTATTTT.

Written as DNA, the CDR3 is TGTGCCAGCAGCGTAGCCGAAGGATTCTCCTACGAGCAGTACTTC. This codes for CASSVAEGFSYEQYF. The chain uses TRBV9 and TRBJ2-7; D call uncertain. The CDR3 has 15 residues. V dropped 0 bases and J dropped 0 bases, with 10 bases sitting between them. Germline CDR1 is SGDLS and CDR2 is YYNGEE.

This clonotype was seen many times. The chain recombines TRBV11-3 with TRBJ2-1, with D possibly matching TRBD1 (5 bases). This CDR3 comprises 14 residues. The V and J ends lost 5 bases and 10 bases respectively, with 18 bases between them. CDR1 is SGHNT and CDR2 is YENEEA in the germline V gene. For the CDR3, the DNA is TGTGCCAGCAGCCCCCGAGTAGGGGTTGGGGAGCAGTTCTTC. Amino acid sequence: CASSPRVGVGEQFF.

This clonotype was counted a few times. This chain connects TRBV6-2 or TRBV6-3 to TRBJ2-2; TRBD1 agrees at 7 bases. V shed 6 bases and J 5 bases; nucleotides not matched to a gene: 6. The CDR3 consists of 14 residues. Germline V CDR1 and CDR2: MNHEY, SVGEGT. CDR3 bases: TGTGCCAGCAGCCCGGGACAGTGGACCGGGGAGCTGTTTTTT. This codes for CASSPGQWTGELFF.

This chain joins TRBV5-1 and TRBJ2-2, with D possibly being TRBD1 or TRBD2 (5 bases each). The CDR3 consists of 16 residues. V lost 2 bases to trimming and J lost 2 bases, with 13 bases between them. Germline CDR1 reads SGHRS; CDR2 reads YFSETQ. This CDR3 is CASSLTRGENTGELFF. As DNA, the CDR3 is TGCGCCAGCAGCTTAACTAGGGGCGAAAACACCGGGGAGCTGTTTTTT.

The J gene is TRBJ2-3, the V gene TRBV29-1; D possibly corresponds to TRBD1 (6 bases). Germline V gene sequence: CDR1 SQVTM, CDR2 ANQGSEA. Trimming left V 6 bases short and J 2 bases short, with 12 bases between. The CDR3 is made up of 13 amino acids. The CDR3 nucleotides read TGCAGCGTAGGGACATATCCCACAGATACGCAGTATTTT. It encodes CSVGTYPTDTQYF.

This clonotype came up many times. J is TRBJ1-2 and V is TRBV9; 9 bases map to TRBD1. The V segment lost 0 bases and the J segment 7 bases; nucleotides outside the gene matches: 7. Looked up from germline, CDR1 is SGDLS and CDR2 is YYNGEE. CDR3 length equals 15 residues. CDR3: CASSVGGTGLSGYTF. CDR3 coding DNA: TGTGCCAGCAGCGTAGGTGGGACAGGGCTGAGTGGCTACACCTTC.